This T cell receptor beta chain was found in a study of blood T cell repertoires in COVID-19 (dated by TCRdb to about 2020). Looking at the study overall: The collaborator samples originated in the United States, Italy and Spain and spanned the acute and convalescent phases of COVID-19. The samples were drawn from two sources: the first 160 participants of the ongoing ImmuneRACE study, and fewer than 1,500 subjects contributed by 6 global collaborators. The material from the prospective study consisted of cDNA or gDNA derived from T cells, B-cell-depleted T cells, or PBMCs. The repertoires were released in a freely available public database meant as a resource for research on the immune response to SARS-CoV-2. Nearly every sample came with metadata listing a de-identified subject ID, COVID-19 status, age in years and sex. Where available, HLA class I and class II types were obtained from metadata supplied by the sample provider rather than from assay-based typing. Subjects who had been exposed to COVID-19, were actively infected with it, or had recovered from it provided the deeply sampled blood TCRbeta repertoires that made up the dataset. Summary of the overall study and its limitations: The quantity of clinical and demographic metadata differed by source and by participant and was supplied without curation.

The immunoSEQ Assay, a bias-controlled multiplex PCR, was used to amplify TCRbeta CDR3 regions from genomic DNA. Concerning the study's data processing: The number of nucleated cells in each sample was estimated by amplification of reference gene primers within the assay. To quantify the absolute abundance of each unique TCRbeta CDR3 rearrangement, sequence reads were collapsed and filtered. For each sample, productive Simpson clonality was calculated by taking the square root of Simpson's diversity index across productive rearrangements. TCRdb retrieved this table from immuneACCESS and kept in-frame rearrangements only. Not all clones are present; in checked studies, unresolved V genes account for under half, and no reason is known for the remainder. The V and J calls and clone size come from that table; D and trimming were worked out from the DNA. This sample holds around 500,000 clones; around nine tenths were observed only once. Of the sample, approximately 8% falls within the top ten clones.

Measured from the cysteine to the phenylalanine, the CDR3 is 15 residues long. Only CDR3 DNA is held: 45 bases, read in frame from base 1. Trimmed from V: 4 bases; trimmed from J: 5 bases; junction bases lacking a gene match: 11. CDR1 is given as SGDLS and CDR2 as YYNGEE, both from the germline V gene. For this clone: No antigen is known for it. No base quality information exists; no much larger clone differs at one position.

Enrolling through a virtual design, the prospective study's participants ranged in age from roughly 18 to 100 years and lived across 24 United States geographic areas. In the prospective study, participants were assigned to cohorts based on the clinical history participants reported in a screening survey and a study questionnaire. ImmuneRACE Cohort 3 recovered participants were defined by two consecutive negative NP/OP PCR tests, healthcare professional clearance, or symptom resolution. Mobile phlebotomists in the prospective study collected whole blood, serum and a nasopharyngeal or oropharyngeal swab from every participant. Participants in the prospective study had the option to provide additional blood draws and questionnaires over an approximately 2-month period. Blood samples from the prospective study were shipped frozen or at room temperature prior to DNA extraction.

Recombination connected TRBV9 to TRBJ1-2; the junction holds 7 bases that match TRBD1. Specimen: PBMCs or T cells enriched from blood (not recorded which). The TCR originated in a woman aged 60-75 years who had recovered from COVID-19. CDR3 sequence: CASSPQGGQAYGYTF. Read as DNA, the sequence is TGTGCCAGCAGCCCCCAAGGAGGACAGGCTTATGGCTACACCTTC.